The T cell receptor (beta chain) under discussion was sequenced for a study of T cells in Graves' hyperthyroidism and ophthalmopathy. Study results and limitations: Before onset, ophthalmopathy was predicted by the model a median approximately 6.7 months earlier.

Amplification of TCR beta CDR3 regions was performed using RNA transcripts as template. The TCR CDR3 was amplified in a first-round RT-PCR using the HTBI primer set. TCRdb re-called the multiplex PCR reads through MiXCR, storing one row per CDR3 protein. The sample holds 250,000 to 350,000 distinct CDR3 sequences; approximately 17% are singletons and the top ten take approximately 33%. The CDR3 is 15 amino acids. CDR1 is SGHRS and CDR2 is YFSETQ in the germline V gene. The V gene lost 4 bases and the J gene lost 5 bases, with 16 bases spanning the gap. This clonotype has just a few counts. Antigen: not known. The authors took PBMCs from about 9.5 ml fresh peripheral blood.

The clonotype was recovered from a man aged 30-40 years with Graves' hyperthyroidism. This chain uses TRBV5-1 with TRBJ1-5; D is perhaps TRBD1 (6 bases). Material: blood. For the CDR3, the DNA is TGCGCCAGCAGCCTGGGAGGGGGGGATGATCAGCCCCAGCATTTT. It translates to CASSLGGGDDQPQHF.